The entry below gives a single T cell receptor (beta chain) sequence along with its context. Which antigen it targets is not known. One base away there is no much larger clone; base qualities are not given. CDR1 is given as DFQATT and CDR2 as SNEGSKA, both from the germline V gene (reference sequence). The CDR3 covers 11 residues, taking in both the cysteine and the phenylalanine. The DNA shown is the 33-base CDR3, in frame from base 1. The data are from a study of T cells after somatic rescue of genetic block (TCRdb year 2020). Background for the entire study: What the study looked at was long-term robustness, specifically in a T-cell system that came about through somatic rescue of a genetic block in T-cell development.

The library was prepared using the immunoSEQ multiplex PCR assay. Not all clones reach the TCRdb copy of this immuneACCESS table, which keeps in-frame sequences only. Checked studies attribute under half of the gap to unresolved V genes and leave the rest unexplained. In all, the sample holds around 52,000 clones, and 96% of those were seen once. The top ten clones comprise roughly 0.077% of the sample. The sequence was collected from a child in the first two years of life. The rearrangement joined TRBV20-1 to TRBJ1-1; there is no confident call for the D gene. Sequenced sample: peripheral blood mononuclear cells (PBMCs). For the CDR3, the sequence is CTAPMNTEAFF. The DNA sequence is TGCACCGCCCCCATGAACACTGAAGCTTTCTTT.